This is a list of T cell receptor beta chains from one sample in a study of OX40 agonist ivuxolimab in advanced cancers. Data came from immunoSEQ multiplex PCR; TCRdb stores just in-frame clones and leaves some out. Of some 64,000 clones in the sample, roughly 80% were seen once. Material: CD4+ or CD8+ T cells sorted from blood, obtained in a trial of the OX40 agonist ivuxolimab. These receptors were collected from an adult with an advanced solid tumor such as melanoma, head and neck, liver or kidney cancer. CDR3s leave out the opening cysteine and the closing phenylalanine or tryptophan.

J: TRBJ2-1; V: TRBV6-5; CDR3: ASSFRGGSSDEQF
J: TRBJ1-6; V: TRBV28; CDR3: ASKPGHLSSPLH
J: TRBJ2-1; V: TRBV5-1; CDR3: ASSLAAGARHNEQF
J: TRBJ2-1; V: TRBV7-2; CDR3: ASSLAQGNEQF
J: TRBJ2-3; V: TRBV9; CDR3: ASSATDTQY
J: TRBJ1-1; V: TRBV5-6; CDR3: ASRLQGGTEAF
J: TRBJ2-7; V: TRBV6-1; CDR3: ASSDPTVNEQY
J: TRBJ2-1; V: TRBV18; CDR3: ASSPQGGAGTQF
J: TRBJ2-1; V: TRBV7-6; CDR3: ASSARGTLAGYNEQF
J: TRBJ2-3; V: TRBV2; CDR3: ASSEITPLGP
J: TRBJ2-5; V: TRBV5-1; CDR3: ASSLAGGKETQY
J: TRBJ2-7; V: TRBV5-1; CDR3: ASSLWGTGDGEQY
J: TRBJ2-7; V: TRBV30; CDR3: AWSRTSGTARGQY
J: TRBJ1-2; V: TRBV6-5; CDR3: ASRVRDNYGYT
J: TRBJ2-1; V: TRBV5-4; CDR3: ASSQEFYNEQF
J: TRBJ1-2; V: TRBV9; CDR3: ASSVLRSNYGYT
J: TRBJ2-7; V: TRBV9; CDR3: ASSYGTRPYEQY
J: TRBJ2-7; V: TRBV4-1; CDR3: ASSYPGKRGYEQY
J: TRBJ2-1; V: TRBV19; CDR3: ASSLPPRNEQF
J: TRBJ1-6; V: TRBV6-6; CDR3: ASSQLETGSSPLH
J: TRBJ2-6; V: TRBV5-1; CDR3: ASSGQISGANVLT
J: TRBJ2-7; V: TRBV30; CDR3: AWSLDRRCEQY
J: TRBJ2-7; V: TRBV4-2; CDR3: ASSKDSHEQY
J: TRBJ2-5; V: TRBV2; CDR3: ASSTRVGITETQY
J: TRBJ2-1; V: TRBV5-1; CDR3: ASSSGLADYNEQF
J: TRBJ2-3; V: TRBV6-5; CDR3: ASSDANTQY
J: TRBJ2-1; V: TRBV4-1; CDR3: ASSHAGTRRYNEQF
J: TRBJ1-5; V: TRBV19; CDR3: ASSIELGRNQPQH
J: TRBJ2-3; V: TRBV5-1; CDR3: ASSATGWGTDTQY
J: TRBJ1-5; V: TRBV4-1; CDR3: ASSQLPGQGKH
J: TRBJ2-7; V: TRBV10-3; CDR3: AISEKGYEQY
J: TRBJ2-4; V: TRBV5-6; CDR3: ASSPSGGRDIQY
J: TRBJ1-3; V: TRBV10-2; CDR3: ASTPTGEANTIY
J: TRBJ1-1; V: TRBV6-5; CDR3: ASSYSSGWTEAF
J: TRBJ2-5; V: TRBV11-2; CDR3: ASSTGPKETQY
J: TRBJ1-2; V: TRBV19; CDR3: ASSIGTGGLRGYT
J: TRBJ1-1; V: TRBV5-1; CDR3: ASSAWEGDTEAF
J: TRBJ2-2; V: TRBV7-8; CDR3: ASSLVIQGATGELF
J: TRBJ1-1; V: TRBV20-1; CDR3: SASRGTEAF
J: TRBJ2-1; V: TRBV2; CDR3: ASSEGGNEQF
J: TRBJ1-1; V: TRBV2; CDR3: ASESGAEAF
J: TRBJ1-2; V: TRBV6-1; CDR3: ASSGGDDRSGYT
J: TRBJ1-4; V: TRBV28; CDR3: ASSLLGRWEKLF
J: TRBJ1-1; V: TRBV7-9; CDR3: ASSYGKFQEHTEAF
J: TRBJ1-1; V: TRBV29-1; CDR3: SVAGGATEAF
J: TRBJ2-1; V: TRBV6-5; CDR3: ASSYSPRGSEQF
J: TRBJ1-4; V: TRBV5-4; CDR3: ASSLAVNEKLF
J: TRBJ2-7; V: TRBV5-1; CDR3: ASSLDPGNEQY
J: TRBJ2-4; V: TRBV4-1; CDR3: ASSHLPPWDRLAKNIQY
J: TRBJ1-2; V: TRBV7-9; CDR3: ASSAGQGNYGYT